There are many counts of the clone carrying this T cell receptor (beta chain). Its antigen is not known. The source of the sample is a study of regulatory T cells in long-lasting Graves disease. Study-wide results and limits: Accuracy was possibly reduced by small sample size. The study found lower TCR diversity in persistent Graves' patients than in newly diagnosed ones.

V lost 6 bases and J lost 4, with 14 bases in between. The CDR3 length is 14 residues. In germline, CDR1 is MNHNS, CDR2 SASEGT. As to time point: newly diagnosed GD, antithyroid drugs for less than 3 months. The TCR library used RNA extracted from PBMCs. Arm-PCR with iRepertoire HTBI primers amplified the CDR3 regions for these TCR beta libraries. TCRdb re-analysed the multiplex PCR reads in MiXCR, keeping a single row per CDR3 protein. Counted here are 440,000 or so distinct CDR3 sequences, about a sixth occurring once; the ten biggest clones make up approximately 12%. Another study also made use of these data, one on T cells in Graves' hyperthyroidism and ophthalmopathy. That paper notes: Recently diagnosed hyperthyroidism of less than 2 months' duration affected patients aged 18 to 65. During a first-round RT-PCR of the TCR CDR3, the HTBI primer set was used.

The sample here was peripheral blood mononuclear cells (PBMCs), taken at new diagnosis, from a patient treated with antithyroid drugs. The rearrangement uses TRBV6-1 and TRBJ2-3; D is possibly TRBD1 or TRBD2 (5 bases each). The origin of this receptor is a woman aged 30 to 39 with Graves disease. The CDR3 region has the DNA TGTGCCAGCAGAGATTATGGGGACGCAGATACGCAGTATTTT. Residues: CASRDYGDADTQYF.